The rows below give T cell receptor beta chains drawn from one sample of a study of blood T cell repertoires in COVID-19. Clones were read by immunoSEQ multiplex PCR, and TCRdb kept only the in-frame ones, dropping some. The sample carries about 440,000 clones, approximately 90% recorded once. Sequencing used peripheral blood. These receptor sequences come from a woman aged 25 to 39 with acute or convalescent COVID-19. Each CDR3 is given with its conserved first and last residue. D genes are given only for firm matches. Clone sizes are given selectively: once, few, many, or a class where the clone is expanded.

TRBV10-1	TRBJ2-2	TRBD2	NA	CASSESRGFVSGELFF	TGCGCCAGCAGTGAGTCGCGGGGGTTCGTGTCCGGGGAGCTGTTTTTT
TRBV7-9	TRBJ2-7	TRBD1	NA	CASSQGQGGNEQYF	TGTGCCAGCAGCCAAGGACAGGGGGGGAACGAGCAGTACTTC
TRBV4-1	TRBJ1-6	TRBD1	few	CASSRRDRDMSPLHF	TGCGCCAGCAGCCGCCGGGACAGGGACATGTCACCCCTCCACTTT
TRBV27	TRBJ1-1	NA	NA	CASSLGDGGRTKAFF	TGTGCCAGCAGTTTAGGTGACGGGGGGCGGACGAAAGCTTTCTTT
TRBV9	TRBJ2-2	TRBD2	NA	CASSALAGTYTGELFF	TGTGCCAGCAGTGCATTAGCGGGGACTTACACCGGGGAGCTGTTTTTT
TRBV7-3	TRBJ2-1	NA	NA	CASSQSSSRSNEQFF	TGTGCCAGCAGCCAAAGCTCATCCCGATCCAATGAGCAGTTCTTC
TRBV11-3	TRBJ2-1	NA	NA	CASSLDSSLDEQFF	TGTGCCAGCAGCTTAGACTCTTCACTCGATGAGCAGTTCTTC
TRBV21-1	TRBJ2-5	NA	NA	CASSSQQGLKETQYF	TGTGCCAGCAGCTCTCAACAGGGACTAAAAGAGACCCAGTACTTC
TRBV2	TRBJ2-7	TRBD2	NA	CASSRTSGGVNEQYF	TGTGCCAGCAGTCGGACTAGCGGGGGGGTCAACGAGCAGTACTTC
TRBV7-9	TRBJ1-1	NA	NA	CASSPTGGEAFF	TGTGCCAGCAGCCCCACGGGGGGGGAAGCTTTCTTT
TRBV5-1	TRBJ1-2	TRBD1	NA	CASSLSRWINGQGACTF	TGCGCCAGCAGCTTGAGTCGGTGGATTAACGGACAGGGAGCTTGCACCTTC
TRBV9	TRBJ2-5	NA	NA	CASSVGGAGQQETQYF	TGTGCCAGCAGCGTAGGGGGAGCGGGCCAGCAAGAGACCCAGTACTTC
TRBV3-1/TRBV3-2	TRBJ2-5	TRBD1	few	CASSQDYQGAAQYF	TGTGCCAGCAGCCAAGACTACCAGGGGGCGGCCCAGTACTTC
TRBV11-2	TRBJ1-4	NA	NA	CASSFQGETNEKLFF	TGTGCCAGCAGCTTCCAGGGCGAAACTAATGAAAAACTGTTTTTT
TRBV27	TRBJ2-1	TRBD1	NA	CASSHRGQEQFF	TGTGCCAGTTCTCACAGGGGGCAGGAGCAGTTCTTC
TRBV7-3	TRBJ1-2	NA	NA	CASSLTVRDGYTF	TGTGCCAGCAGCTTAACGGTCCGAGATGGCTACACCTTC
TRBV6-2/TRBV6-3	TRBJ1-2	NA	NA	CASSFRGFGYTF	TGTGCCAGCAGTTTTCGAGGGTTTGGCTACACCTTC
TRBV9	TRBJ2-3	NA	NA	CASSVADSPGEQYF	TGTGCCAGCAGCGTAGCGGACAGCCCCGGGGAGCAGTATTTT
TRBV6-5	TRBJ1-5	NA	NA	CASSFRRENQPQHF	TGTGCCAGCAGTTTCCGACGGGAAAATCAGCCCCAGCATTTT
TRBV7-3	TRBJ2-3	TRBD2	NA	CASSSYSGGAADTQYF	TGTGCCAGCAGCTCATATAGCGGGGGGGCGGCAGATACGCAGTATTTT
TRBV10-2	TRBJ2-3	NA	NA	CASSLTETDTQYF	TGCGCCAGCAGTCTCACAGAGACAGATACGCAGTATTTT
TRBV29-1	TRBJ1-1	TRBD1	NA	CSVPSAQGALNTEAFF	TGCAGCGTTCCTTCTGCACAGGGGGCCCTGAACACTGAAGCTTTCTTT
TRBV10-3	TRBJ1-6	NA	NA	CAISESGAPNSPLHF	TGTGCCATCAGTGAGTCGGGGGCGCCTAATTCACCCCTCCACTTT
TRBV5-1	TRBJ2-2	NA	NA	CASSPGLLSSGELFF	TGCGCCAGCAGCCCCGGACTGTTAAGCTCCGGGGAGCTGTTTTTT
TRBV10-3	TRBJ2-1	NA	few	CAIADPLSRGGNEQFF	TGTGCCATCGCAGATCCCCTTTCCAGGGGCGGGAATGAGCAGTTCTTC
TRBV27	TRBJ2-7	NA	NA	CASSLLSGNPYEQYF	TGTGCCAGCAGTTTATTATCCGGTAACCCCTACGAGCAGTACTTC
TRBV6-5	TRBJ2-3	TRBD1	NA	CASSDRAEDTQYF	TGTGCCAGCAGCGACAGGGCGGAAGATACGCAGTATTTT